The clone carrying this T cell receptor beta chain was counted only a few times. Its antigen is not identified. Extractions gave at least 5.5 micrograms of total RNA per sample. This sample is part of a study of blood T cells in healthy people across ages. A second PCR of 7 to 11 cycles used a sample-barcoded 5' primer and a J-beta primer mix. Every cDNA molecule carried a tag from a template-switch adaptor bearing 12 random nucleotides. TCRdb redid the calling of the 5' RACE reads with MiXCR, one entry per CDR3 protein. The table lists roughly 1,700,000 distinct CDR3 sequences, 28% of them singletons, with over 7% in the top ten. CDR3 length: 13 residues. CDR1 is MNHNY and CDR2 is SVGAGI in the germline V gene (reference sequence). V was shortened by 6 bases and J by 1 base, with 9 bases between the two germline ends. Broader study findings: Considered underestimates were the diversity estimates obtained from one million T cells.

This chain links TRBV6-6 with TRBJ2-5, with a weak D call TRBD1 (6 bases). Sequences were obtained from blood. This TCR was recovered from a woman aged 25 to 45 in good health. CDR3 bases: TGTGCCAGCAGGGGGGCTAGCCAAGAGACCCAGTACTTC. It specifies CASRGASQETQYF.